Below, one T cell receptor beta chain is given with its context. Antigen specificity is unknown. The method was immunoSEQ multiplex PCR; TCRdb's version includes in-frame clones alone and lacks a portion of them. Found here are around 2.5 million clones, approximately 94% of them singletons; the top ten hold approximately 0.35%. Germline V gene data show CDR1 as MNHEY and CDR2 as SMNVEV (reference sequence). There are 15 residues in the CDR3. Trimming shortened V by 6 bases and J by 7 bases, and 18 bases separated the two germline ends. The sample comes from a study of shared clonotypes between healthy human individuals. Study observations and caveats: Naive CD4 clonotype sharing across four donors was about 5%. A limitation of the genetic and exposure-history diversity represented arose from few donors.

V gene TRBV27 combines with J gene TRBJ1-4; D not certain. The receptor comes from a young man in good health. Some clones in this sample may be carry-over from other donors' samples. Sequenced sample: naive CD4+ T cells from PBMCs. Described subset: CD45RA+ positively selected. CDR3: CASRPSGVNREKLFF. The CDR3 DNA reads TGTGCCAGCAGGCCTTCCGGGGTTAACCGTGAAAAACTGTTTTTT.